A selection of T cell receptor beta chains follows, all from one sample in a study of T-cell reconstitution after alpha-beta-depleted transplantation in children. TCRdb itself ran the PCR reads through MiXCR, one entry per CDR3 protein. The top ten clones hold approximately 30% of a sample with about 980,000 distinct CDR3 sequences, around 30% of them seen once. Here the sequenced sample was PBMCs, mostly from graft donor cells, taken 360 days after TCRalphabeta/CD19-depleted stem cell transplant. These receptors were collected from a boy in the first two years of life who had a stem cell transplant for SCID, so the T cells may come from the graft donor. Each CDR3 is given without its conserved first and last residue. Each record gives: V gene, clone size, CDR3 protein. Where a row states a size, it is once, few, many or the class of an expanded clone; other rows omit it.

TRBV7-8 NA ASSLSTTYKEQF
TRBV15 NA ATSSTGLAVTEQF
TRBV19 few ASSTQNQPQH
TRBV5-6 few ASSQQGNGGYT
TRBV7-7 NA ASSPVPGGPYNEQF
TRBV20-1 NA SARNPWGPSNEKLF
TRBV20-1 NA SARDFRGVYEQY
TRBV20-1 NA SAETVNYGYT
TRBV4-2 NA ASSLPFGAGGSDTQY
TRBV7-8 NA ASSLRVGREDEQY
TRBV25-1 NA ASSGGDRAYYNEQF
TRBV6-2/TRBV6-3 many ASSTPSYEQY
TRBV5-1 NA ASSAASGRATDTQY
TRBV5-1 NA ASSAGTVSYEQY